This T cell receptor beta chain derives from a study of cytomegalovirus exposure and HLA in healthy donors. About the study: Sequencing of some 190 million T cells in an earlier analysis found about 120 million unique TCR beta sequences.

In the PCR, 60 Vbeta and 13 Jbeta primers were used. The method was immunoSEQ multiplex PCR; TCRdb's version includes in-frame clones alone and lacks a portion of them. The sample consists of about 180,000 clones, approximately 80% of them appearing once. The sample holds a few counts of this clone. The TCR comes from a man aged 18 to 29 in good health and CMV-seronegative. The specimen sequenced was PBMCs.

CDR3 nucleotides: TGTGCCAGCAGCGGGGGGGGGATGGATGAAAAACTGTTTTTT. Translating gives CASSGGGMDEKLFF. The chain couples TRBV5-4 to TRBJ1-4; D is possibly TRBD1 (5 bases). CDR1 SGHNT and CDR2 YYREEE come from the germline V gene (reference sequence). The CDR3 spans 14 residues. V shed 4 bases and J shed 6 bases, with 13 bases lying between them.